The entry below gives a single T cell receptor beta chain sequence along with its context. The antigen is not known. This entry belongs to a study of T cell responses to AZD1222 COVID-19 vaccine. Study background: The study pooled second doses at about 4 or about 12 weeks.

General study results and limits: Scientists sampled the repertoires only once the peak T cell response had passed. Only five or six AZD1222 recipients tested seropositive at baseline. Donors in the cohort were predominantly white British and more often female, and clonal diversity was possibly underestimated.

The length of the CDR3 is 14 residues. From germline, CDR1 is SGHRS and CDR2 YFSETQ. The V gene lost 9 bases and the J gene lost 2 bases, with 15 bases spanning the gap. The protocol was immunoSEQ multiplex PCR, while the TCRdb copy is restricted to in-frame clones and leaves out a portion. The sample consists of roughly 70,000 clones, 85% of them appearing once. The clonotype originates from an adult in good health. This chain links TRBV5-1 with TRBJ2-1; TRBD1 might be the D (5 bases). The sample was peripheral blood, taken on day 0 of AZD1222 vaccination. CDR3 loop: CATRQSPAYNEQFF. The CDR3 DNA is TGCGCCACCAGACAGAGTCCAGCCTACAATGAGCAGTTCTTC. Full variable domain (remainder filled in from reference TRBV5-1 and TRBJ2-1): KAGVTQTPRYLIKTRGQQVTLSCSPISGHRSVSWYQQTPGQGLQFLFEYFSETQRNKGNFPGRFSGRQFSNSRSEMNVSTLELGDSALYLCATRQSPAYNEQFFGPGTRLTVL.